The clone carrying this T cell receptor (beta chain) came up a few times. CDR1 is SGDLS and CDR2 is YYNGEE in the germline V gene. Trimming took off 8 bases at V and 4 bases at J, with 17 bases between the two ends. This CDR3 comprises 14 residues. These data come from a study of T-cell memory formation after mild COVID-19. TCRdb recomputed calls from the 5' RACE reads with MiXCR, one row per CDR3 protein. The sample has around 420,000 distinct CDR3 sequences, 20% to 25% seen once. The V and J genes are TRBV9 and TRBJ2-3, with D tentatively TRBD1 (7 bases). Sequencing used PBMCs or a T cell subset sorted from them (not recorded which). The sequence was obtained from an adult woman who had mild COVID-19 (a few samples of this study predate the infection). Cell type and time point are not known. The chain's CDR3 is CASQRQGGADTQYF. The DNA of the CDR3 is TGTGCCAGTCAGCGGCAGGGGGGCGCAGATACGCAGTATTTT. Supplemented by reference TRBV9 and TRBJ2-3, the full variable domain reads DSGVTQTPKHLITATGQRVTLRCSPRSGDLSVYWYQQSLDQGLQFLIQYYNGEERAKGNILERFSAQQFPDLHSELNLSSLELGDSALYFCASQRQGGADTQYFGPGTRLTVL.